The 20 T cell receptor beta chains given below trace back to one sample, sequenced in a study of blood T cell repertoires in COVID-19. Profiling relied on immunoSEQ multiplex PCR, and the TCRdb table lists in-frame clones only, not all of them. The data contain around 140,000 clones, more than 75% of them singletons. The sequencing input was peripheral blood. The receptors were gathered from a man aged 65-85 years with active COVID-19.

The V gene is TRBV7-9, the J gene TRBJ1-4; a possible D gene is TRBD1 (5 bases). The CDR3 runs 15 residues. V dropped 4 bases and J dropped 7 bases, with 16 bases sitting between them. The germline gives CDR1 SEHNR, CDR2 FQNEAQ (reference sequence). The CDR3 loop reads CASSSPPGGGEKLFF. The CDR3 DNA follows: TGTGCCAGCAGCTCCCCTCCTGGGGGGGGTGAAAAACTGTTTTTT.

The chain employs TRBV18 and TRBJ2-7; 8 positions agree with TRBD2. The CDR3 contains 15 residues. Germline CDR1 is KGHSH and CDR2 is LQKENI. Trimming removed 3 bases from V and 1 base from J; junction bases left unmatched: 5. CDR3 coding DNA: TGTGCCAGCTCACCGCCGGGACTAGGGTCCTACGAGCAGTACTTC. Amino acid sequence: CASSPPGLGSYEQYF.

In its sample, this clone was seen a few times. The V gene is TRBV18, the J gene TRBJ1-2; D remains unclear. Germline lookup yields CDR1 KGHSH and CDR2 LQKENI. This CDR3 has 13 residues. V was cut by 3 bases and J by 2 bases, with 7 bases left in between. The CDR3 sequence: CASSPDSNYGYTF. Here the CDR3 DNA reads TGTGCCAGCTCACCCGACTCAAACTATGGCTACACCTTC. The variable domain in full, with the rest retrieved from reference TRBV18 and TRBJ1-2, is NAGVMQNPRHLVRRRGQEARLRCSPMKGHSHVYWYRQLPEEGLKFMVYLQKENIIDESGMPKERFSAEFPKEGPSILRIQQVVRGDSAAYFCASSPDSNYGYTFGSGTRLTVV.

The CDR3 sequence: CASSQWGQGAYEQYF. The CDR3 DNA is TGTGCCAGCAGCCAATGGGGACAGGGGGCGTACGAGCAGTACTTC. This chain uses TRBV16 with TRBJ2-7; 12 bases line up with TRBD1. With 1 base clipped from V and 4 bases from J, the junction kept 2 bases outside the gene matches. Germline lookup yields CDR1 KGHSY and CDR2 FQNENV. The CDR3 has 15 residues.

This clone occurred a few times. This chain uses TRBV30 with TRBJ2-2; 7 bases match TRBD2. In germline, CDR1 is GTSNPN, CDR2 SVGIG (reference sequence). V lost 0 bases, J lost 4 bases, and 8 bases stayed unmatched. This CDR3 comprises 16 residues. CDR3 residues: CAWSVQTSRSTGELFF. The CDR3 DNA follows: TGTGCCTGGAGTGTACAGACTAGCCGTTCCACCGGGGAGCTGTTTTTT.

This clone has just a few counts. This chain joins TRBV10-3 and TRBJ2-7; D is unclear. Germline CDR1 reads ENHRY; CDR2 reads SYGVKD. The CDR3 length is 15 residues. The V gene lost 0 bases and the J gene lost 3 bases, with 12 bases spanning the gap. CDR3 amino acids: CAISESTTIYYEQYF. The CDR3, as DNA: TGTGCCATCAGTGAGTCGACGACAATATACTACGAGCAGTACTTC.

The CDR3 region has the DNA TGTGCCAGCAGCCCCTTTACGGGTTCTTCGGAGCAGTACTTC. It codes for CASSPFTGSSEQYF. The rearrangement links TRBV11-2 to TRBJ2-7; no clear D. The CDR3 runs 14 residues. The V gene lost 5 bases and the J gene lost 7 bases, with 18 bases spanning the gap. Germline CDR1 reads SGHAT; CDR2 reads FQNNGV.

This clone showed up just once. The V and J genes are TRBV30 and TRBJ2-5; D is perhaps TRBD2 (5 bases). The CDR3 covers 11 residues. V lost 2 bases and J 5 bases, leaving 6 bases between the germline ends. Germline CDR1 reads GTSNPN; CDR2 reads SVGIG (reference sequence). CDR3 sequence: CAWSRGETQYF. The CDR3 DNA reads as TGTGCCTGGAGTCGAGGGGAGACCCAGTACTTC.

The rearrangement uses TRBV5-1 and TRBJ1-1; possible D gene TRBD1, 5 bases. In germline, CDR1 is SGHRS, CDR2 YFSETQ. This CDR3 has 14 residues. Trimming removed 1 base at V and 3 bases at J, with 10 bases between. For the CDR3, the DNA is TGCGCCAGCAGCTTGCCCAGGGCTGACACTGAAGCTTTCTTT. Amino acid sequence: CASSLPRADTEAFF.

The V call is TRBV4-3, the J call TRBJ2-4; tentative D call: TRBD2 (7 bases). V shed 0 bases and J shed 1 base, with 16 bases lying between them. The CDR3 is 18 amino acids. The germline V gene has CDR1 LGHNA and CDR2 YSLEER. The CDR3 coding sequence is TGCGCCAGCAGCCAAGATGTAGGGGGGGGCGCGGCCAAAAACATTCAGTACTTC. This translates into CASSQDVGGGAAKNIQYF.

The chain combines TRBV7-9 with TRBJ2-3; 13 bases map to TRBD2. This CDR3 has 17 amino acids. CDR1 SEHNR and CDR2 FQNEAQ come from the germline V gene (reference sequence). The J segment lost 2 bases and the V segment lost 4 bases, leaving 6 bases of the junction unmatched. The CDR3 here is CASSYEGLAGLTDTQYF. For the CDR3, the DNA is TGTGCCAGCAGCTACGAGGGACTAGCGGGACTCACAGATACGCAGTATTTT.

The J gene is TRBJ2-1, the V gene TRBV7-9, with TRBD2 matching over 7 bases. CDR3 size: 14 residues. The ends lost 8 bases at V and 4 bases at J; junction bases unmatched: 8. The germline gives CDR1 SEHNR, CDR2 FQNEAQ (reference sequence). This CDR3 is CASQWGGGYNEQFF. DNA for the CDR3: TGTGCCAGCCAATGGGGCGGGGGATACAATGAGCAGTTCTTC.

The chain has TRBV2 and TRBJ1-6; D perhaps matches TRBD1 (6 bases). Between the trimmed V and J ends, which lost 6 bases and 0 bases, there was a span of 12 bases. CDR1 SNHLY and CDR2 FYNNEI come from the germline V gene. This CDR3 has 16 residues. For the CDR3, the DNA is TGTGCCAGCAGGGGTCAGGGGAGCTCCTATAATTCACCCCTCCACTTT. As protein: CASRGQGSSYNSPLHF.

J is TRBJ2-7 and V is TRBV11-3; 7 bases match TRBD2. CDR1 SGHNT and CDR2 YENEEA come from the germline V gene. V lost 2 bases to trimming and J lost 7 bases; unmatched junction nucleotides: 5. The CDR3 totals 13 residues. The CDR3 region is CASSLTGAGEQYF. CDR3 bases: TGTGCCAGCAGCTTAACGGGAGCGGGAGAGCAGTACTTC.

The chain links TRBV28 to TRBJ2-7; 13 nucleotides line up with TRBD2. The CDR3 is 14 residues long. V was clipped by 4 bases and J by 6 bases; unmatched bases: 3. In germline, CDR1 is MDHEN, CDR2 SYDVKM. CDR3 coding DNA: TGTGCCAGCAGTTGGACTAGCGGGAGTATCGAGCAGTACTTC. Encoded protein: CASSWTSGSIEQYF.

The CDR3 DNA reads as TGTGCCTGGAGTGTACCTTGGACTAGCGGGAGCCCTGGGGCCAACGTCCTGACTTTC. Amino acids: CAWSVPWTSGSPGANVLTF. The chain uses TRBV30 and TRBJ2-6, with TRBD2 matching over 13 bases. Per the germline V gene, CDR1 is GTSNPN and CDR2 is SVGIG (reference sequence). Unmatched junction bases numbered 7, after V lost 0 bases and J lost 2 bases. This CDR3 region has 19 residues. Variable domain in full (rest from reference TRBV30 and TRBJ2-6): SQTIHQWPATLVQPVGSPLSLECTVEGTSNPNLYWYRQAAGRGLQLLFYSVGIGQISSEVPQNLSASRPQDRQFILSSKKLLLSDSGFYLCAWSVPWTSGSPGANVLTFGAGSRLTVL.

This clone showed up just once. This chain uses TRBV7-3 with TRBJ1-1; the D gene is possibly TRBD1 (5 bases). Between the trimmed V and J ends, which lost 0 bases and 3 bases, there was a span of 5 bases. The CDR3 sequence is 13 residues long. Germline V gene data show CDR1 as SGHTA and CDR2 as FQGTGA. CDR3 in DNA: TGTGCCAGCAGCTTAACAGGGGACACTGAAGCTTTCTTT. Translation: CASSLTGDTEAFF.

This chain links TRBV11-2 with TRBJ1-2, with a possible D match to TRBD1 (6 bases). Germline CDR1 and CDR2: SGHAT and FQNNGV. The CDR3 extends over 16 amino acids. The ends were cut back, 5 bases at V and 3 bases at J, with 19 bases in the middle. The CDR3 reads CASSLTRGPPDYGYTF. Here the CDR3 DNA reads TGTGCCAGCAGCCTCACCAGGGGCCCCCCTGACTATGGCTACACCTTC.

This clone was observed a handful of times. This CDR3 is also generated by other DNA sequences in the sample. The J gene is TRBJ1-3, the V gene TRBV5-1; D uncertain. The CDR3 consists of 15 residues. Trimming shortened V by 0 bases and J by 0 bases, and 7 bases separated the two germline ends. Germline V gene data show CDR1 as SGHRS and CDR2 as YFSETQ. The chain's CDR3 is CASSLDGSSGNTIYF. The DNA for the CDR3 is TGCGCCAGCAGCTTGGACGGGAGCTCTGGAAACACCATATATTTT.

The rearrangement links TRBV18 to TRBJ2-5; 7 bases match TRBD2. The trim removed 1 base at V and 7 bases at J, leaving 9 bases unmatched. The CDR3 spans 15 residues. Germline lookup yields CDR1 KGHSH and CDR2 LQKENI. CDR3 residues: CASSPQSGRDGTQYF. The CDR3 DNA reads as TGTGCCAGCTCACCACAGTCAGGGAGGGATGGGACCCAGTACTTC.